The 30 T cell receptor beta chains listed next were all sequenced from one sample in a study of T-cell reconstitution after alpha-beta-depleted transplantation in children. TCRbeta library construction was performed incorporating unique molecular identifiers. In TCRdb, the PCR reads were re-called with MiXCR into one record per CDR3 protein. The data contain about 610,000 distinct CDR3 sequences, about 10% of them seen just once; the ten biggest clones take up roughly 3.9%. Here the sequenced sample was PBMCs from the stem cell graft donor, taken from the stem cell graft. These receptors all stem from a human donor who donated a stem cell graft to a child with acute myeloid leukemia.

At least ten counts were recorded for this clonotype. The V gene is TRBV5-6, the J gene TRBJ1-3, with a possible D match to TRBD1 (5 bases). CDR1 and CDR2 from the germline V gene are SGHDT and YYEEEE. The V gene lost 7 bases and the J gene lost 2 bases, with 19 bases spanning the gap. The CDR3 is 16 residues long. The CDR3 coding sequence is TGTGCCAGCTCTCTGGGGACCGCGGCCCCTGGAAACACCATATATTTT. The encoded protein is CASSLGTAAPGNTIYF.

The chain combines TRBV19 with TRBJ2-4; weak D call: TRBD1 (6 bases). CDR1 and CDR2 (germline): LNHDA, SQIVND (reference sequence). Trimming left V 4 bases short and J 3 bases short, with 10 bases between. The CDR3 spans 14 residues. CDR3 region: CASSNPGDKNIQYF. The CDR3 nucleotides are TGTGCCAGTAGTAACCCAGGGGACAAAAACATTCAGTACTTC. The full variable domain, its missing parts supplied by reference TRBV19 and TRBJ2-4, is DGGITQSPKYLFRKEGQNVTLSCEQNLNHDAMYWYRQDPGQGLRLIYYSQIVNDFQKGDIAEGYSVSREKKESFPLTVTSAQKNPTAFYLCASSNPGDKNIQYFGAGTRLSVL.

The CDR3: CSARFLGRSGEKLFF. The CDR3, as DNA: TGCAGTGCTAGGTTCCTAGGCAGGTCGGGTGAAAAACTGTTTTTT. The chain uses TRBV20-1 and TRBJ1-4; D is unresolved. Germline CDR1 reads DFQATT; CDR2 reads SNEGSKA (reference sequence). The V and J ends lost 3 bases and 7 bases respectively, with 18 bases between them. CDR3 size: 15 residues.

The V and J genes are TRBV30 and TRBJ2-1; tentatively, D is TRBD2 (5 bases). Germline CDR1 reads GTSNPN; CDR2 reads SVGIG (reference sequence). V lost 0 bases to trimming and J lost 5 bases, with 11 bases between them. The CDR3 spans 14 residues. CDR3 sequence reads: CAWSVSSRHNEQFF. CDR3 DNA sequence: TGTGCCTGGAGTGTCTCTAGCCGGCACAATGAGCAGTTCTTC.

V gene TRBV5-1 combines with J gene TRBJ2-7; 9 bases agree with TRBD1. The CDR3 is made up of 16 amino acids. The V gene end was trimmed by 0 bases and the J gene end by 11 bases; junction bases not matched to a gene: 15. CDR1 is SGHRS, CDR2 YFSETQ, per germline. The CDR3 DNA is TGCGCCAGCAGCTTGGGCCCCCCGGGACAGGGTGGAGTGGAGTACTTC. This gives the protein CASSLGPPGQGGVEYF.

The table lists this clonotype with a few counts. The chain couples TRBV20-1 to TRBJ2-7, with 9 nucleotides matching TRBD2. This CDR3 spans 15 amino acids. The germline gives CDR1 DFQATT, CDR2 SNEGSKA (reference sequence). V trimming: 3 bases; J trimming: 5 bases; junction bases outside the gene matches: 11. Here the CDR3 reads CSARTAGGPYDEQYF. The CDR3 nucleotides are TGCAGTGCTAGGACCGCGGGAGGGCCGTATGACGAGCAGTACTTC.

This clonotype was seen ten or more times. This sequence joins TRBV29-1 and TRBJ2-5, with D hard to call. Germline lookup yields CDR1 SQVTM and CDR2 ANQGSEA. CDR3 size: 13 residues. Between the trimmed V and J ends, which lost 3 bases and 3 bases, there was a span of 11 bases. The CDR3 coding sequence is TGCAGCGTTGAGGGGTCAAATGAAGAGACCCAGTACTTC. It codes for CSVEGSNEETQYF.

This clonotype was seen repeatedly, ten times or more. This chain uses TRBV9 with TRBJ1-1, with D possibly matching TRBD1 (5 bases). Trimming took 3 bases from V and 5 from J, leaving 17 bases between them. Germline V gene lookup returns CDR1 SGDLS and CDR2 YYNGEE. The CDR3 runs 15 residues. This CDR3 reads CASSATVGPGTEAFF. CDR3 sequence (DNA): TGTGCCAGCAGCGCGACAGTTGGGCCGGGTACTGAAGCTTTCTTT.

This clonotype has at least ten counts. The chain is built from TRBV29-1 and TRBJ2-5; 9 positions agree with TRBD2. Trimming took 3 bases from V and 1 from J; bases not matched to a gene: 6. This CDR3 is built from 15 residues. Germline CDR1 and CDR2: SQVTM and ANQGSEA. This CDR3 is CSVEGLAGPQETQYF. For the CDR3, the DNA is TGCAGCGTTGAGGGACTAGCAGGACCCCAAGAGACCCAGTACTTC.

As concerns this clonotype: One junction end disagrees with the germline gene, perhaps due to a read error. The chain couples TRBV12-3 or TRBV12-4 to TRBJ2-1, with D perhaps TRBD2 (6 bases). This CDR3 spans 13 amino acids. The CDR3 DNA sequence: TGTGCCAGCGCCGCAGGGAGGATGAATGAACAGTTCTTC. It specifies CASAAGRMNEQFF.

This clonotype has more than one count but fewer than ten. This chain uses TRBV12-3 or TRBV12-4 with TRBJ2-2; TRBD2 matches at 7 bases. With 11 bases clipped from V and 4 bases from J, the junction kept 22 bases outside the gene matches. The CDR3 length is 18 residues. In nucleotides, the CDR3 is TGTGCCTTCAGTTTGAGTCCGAGGGAGGGGATCCTCACCGGGGAGCTGTTTTTT. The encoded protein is CAFSLSPREGILTGELFF.

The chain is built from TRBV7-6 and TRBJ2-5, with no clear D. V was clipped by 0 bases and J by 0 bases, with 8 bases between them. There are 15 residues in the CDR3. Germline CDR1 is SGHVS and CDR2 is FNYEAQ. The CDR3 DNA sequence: TGTGCCAGCAGCTTAGCGGTTGGGTACCAAGAGACCCAGTACTTC. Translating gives CASSLAVGYQETQYF.

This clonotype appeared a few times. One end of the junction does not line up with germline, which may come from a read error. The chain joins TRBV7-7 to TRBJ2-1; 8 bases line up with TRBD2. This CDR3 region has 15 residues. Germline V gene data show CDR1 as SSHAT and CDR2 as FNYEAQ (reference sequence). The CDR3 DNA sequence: TGTGCTAGCAGCCCTCTTTCGAGCGGGAGCAATGAGCAGTTCTTC. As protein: CASSPLSSGSNEQFF.

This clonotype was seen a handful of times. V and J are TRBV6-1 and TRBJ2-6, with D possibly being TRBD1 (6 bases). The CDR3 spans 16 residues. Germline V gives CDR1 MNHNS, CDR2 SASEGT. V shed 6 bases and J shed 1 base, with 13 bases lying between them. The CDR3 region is CASSLPTGSGANVLTF. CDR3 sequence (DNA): TGTGCCAGCAGCCTCCCAACAGGGTCTGGGGCCAACGTCCTGACTTTC.

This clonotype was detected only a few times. The CDR3 DNA is TGTGCCAGCAGCCATCTCGCCCGAGGGGCCGGGCTCTACGAGCAGTACTTC. It encodes CASSHLARGAGLYEQYF. This chain links TRBV6-2 or TRBV6-3 with TRBJ2-7; the D gene could be TRBD1 or TRBD2 (5 bases each). Germline loops: CDR1 MNHEY, CDR2 SVGEGT. V was trimmed by 6 bases and J by 3 bases, leaving 24 bases between them. The CDR3 sequence is 17 residues long.

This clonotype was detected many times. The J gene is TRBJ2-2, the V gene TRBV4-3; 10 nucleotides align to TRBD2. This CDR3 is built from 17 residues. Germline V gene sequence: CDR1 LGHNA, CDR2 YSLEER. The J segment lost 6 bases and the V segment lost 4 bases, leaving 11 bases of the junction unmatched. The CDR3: CASSPRASGSNAGELFF. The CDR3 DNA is TGCGCCAGCAGCCCCAGGGCTAGCGGGAGTAATGCCGGGGAGCTGTTTTTT.

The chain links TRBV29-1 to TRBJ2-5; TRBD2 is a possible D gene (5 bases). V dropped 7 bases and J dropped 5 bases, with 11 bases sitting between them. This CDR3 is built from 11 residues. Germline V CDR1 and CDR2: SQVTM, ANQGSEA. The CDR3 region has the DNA TGCAGCGCCGGACTTGCCGAGACCCAGTACTTC. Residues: CSAGLAETQYF. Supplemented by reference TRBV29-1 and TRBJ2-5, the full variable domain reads SAVISQKPSRDICQRGTSLTIQCQVDSQVTMMFWYRQQPGQSLTLIATANQGSEATYESGFVIDKFPISRPNLTFSTLTVSNMSPEDSSIYLCSAGLAETQYFGPGTRLLVL.

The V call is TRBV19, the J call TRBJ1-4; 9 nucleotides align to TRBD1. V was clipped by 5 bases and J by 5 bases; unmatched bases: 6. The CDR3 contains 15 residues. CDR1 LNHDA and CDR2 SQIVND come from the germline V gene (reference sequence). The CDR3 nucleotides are TGTGCCAGTAGTTCACAGGGGGCGCGGAATGAAAAACTGTTTTTT. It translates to CASSSQGARNEKLFF. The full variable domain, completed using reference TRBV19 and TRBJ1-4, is DGGITQSPKYLFRKEGQNVTLSCEQNLNHDAMYWYRQDPGQGLRLIYYSQIVNDFQKGDIAEGYSVSREKKESFPLTVTSAQKNPTAFYLCASSSQGARNEKLFFGSGTQLSVL.

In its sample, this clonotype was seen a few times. CDR3: CASMGQGDYNEQFF. In DNA, the CDR3 is TGTGCCAGCATGGGACAGGGCGACTACAATGAGCAGTTCTTC. The chain carries TRBV28 and TRBJ2-1; TRBD1 matches at 9 bases. The J segment lost 3 bases and the V segment lost 7 bases, leaving 4 bases of the junction unmatched. This CDR3 comprises 14 residues. Germline lookup yields CDR1 MDHEN and CDR2 SYDVKM.

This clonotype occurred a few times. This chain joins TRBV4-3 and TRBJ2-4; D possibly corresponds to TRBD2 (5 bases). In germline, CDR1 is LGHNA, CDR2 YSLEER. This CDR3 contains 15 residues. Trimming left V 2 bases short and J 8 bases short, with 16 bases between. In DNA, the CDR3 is TGCGCCAGCAGCCAATCCTGGACCCTAGCAGACATTCAGTACTTC. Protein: CASSQSWTLADIQYF.

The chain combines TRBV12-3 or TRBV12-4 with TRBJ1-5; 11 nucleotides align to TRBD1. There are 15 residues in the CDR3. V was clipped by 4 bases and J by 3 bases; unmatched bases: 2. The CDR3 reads CASSSGQGDNQPQHF. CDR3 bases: TGTGCCAGCAGTTCGGGACAGGGGGACAATCAGCCCCAGCATTTT.

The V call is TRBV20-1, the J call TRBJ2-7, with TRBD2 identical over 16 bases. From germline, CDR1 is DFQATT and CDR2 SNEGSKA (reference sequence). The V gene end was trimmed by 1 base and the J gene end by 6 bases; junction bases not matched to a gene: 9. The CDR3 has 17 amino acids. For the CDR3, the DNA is TGCAGTGCTAGAGTGGAGGGACTAGCGGGAGGGCGAGGCGAGCAGTACTTC. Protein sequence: CSARVEGLAGGRGEQYF.

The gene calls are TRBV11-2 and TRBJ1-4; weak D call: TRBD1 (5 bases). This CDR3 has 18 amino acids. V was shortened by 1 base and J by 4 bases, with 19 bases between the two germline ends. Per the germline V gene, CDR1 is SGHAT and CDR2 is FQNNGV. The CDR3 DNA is TGTGCCAGCAGCTTAGGCAGTGGGCCGGCGAGGGGTAATGAAAAACTGTTTTTT. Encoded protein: CASSLGSGPARGNEKLFF.

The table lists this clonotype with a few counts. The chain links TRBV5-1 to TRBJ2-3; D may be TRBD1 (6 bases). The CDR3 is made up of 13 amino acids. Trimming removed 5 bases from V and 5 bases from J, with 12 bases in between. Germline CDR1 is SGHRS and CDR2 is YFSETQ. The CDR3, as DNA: TGCGCCAGCAGAGTGTCGGGACAAGATACGCAGTATTTT. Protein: CASRVSGQDTQYF.

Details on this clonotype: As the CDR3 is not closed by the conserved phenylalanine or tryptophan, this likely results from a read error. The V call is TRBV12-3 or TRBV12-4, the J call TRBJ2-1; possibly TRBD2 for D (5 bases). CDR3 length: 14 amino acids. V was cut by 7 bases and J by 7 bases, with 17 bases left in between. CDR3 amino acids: CASTLLGLTNEQFC. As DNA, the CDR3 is TGTGCCAGCACCTTACTAGGTTTAACGAATGAGCAGTTCTGC.

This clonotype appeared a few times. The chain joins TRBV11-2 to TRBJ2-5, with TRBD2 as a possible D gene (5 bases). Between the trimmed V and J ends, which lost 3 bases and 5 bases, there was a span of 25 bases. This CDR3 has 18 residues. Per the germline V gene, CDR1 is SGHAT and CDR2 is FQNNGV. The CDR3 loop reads CASSFGSSGIPARETQYF. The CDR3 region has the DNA TGTGCCAGCAGCTTCGGGTCCTCCGGGATCCCGGCCCGGGAGACCCAGTACTTC.

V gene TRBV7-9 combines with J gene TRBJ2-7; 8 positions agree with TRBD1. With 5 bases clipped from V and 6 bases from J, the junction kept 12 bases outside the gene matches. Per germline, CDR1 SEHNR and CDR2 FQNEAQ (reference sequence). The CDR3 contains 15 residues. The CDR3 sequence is CASSLVGQGSAEQYF. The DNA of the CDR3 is TGTGCCAGCAGCCTGGTTGGACAGGGTTCAGCCGAGCAGTACTTC.

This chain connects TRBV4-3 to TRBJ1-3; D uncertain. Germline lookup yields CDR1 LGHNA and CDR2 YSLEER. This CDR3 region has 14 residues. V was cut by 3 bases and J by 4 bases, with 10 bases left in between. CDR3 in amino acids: CASSQRSGGNTIYF. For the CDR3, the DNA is TGCGCCAGCAGCCAGCGTTCAGGAGGAAACACCATATATTTT.

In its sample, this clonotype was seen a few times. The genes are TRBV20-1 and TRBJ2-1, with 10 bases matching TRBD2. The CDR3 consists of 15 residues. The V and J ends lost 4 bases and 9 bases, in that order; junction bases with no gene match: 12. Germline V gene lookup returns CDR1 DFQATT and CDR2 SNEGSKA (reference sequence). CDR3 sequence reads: CSAIISGRAGTEQFF. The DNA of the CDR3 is TGCAGTGCTATAATCAGCGGGAGGGCCGGTACTGAGCAGTTCTTC.

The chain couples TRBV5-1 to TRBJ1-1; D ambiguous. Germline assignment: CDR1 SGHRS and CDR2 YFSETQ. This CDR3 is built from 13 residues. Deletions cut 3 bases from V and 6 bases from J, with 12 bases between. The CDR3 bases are TGCGCCAGCAGCTCCACGGGTGGGGCTGAAGCTTTCTTT. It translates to CASSSTGGAEAFF. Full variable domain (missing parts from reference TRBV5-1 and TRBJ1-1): KAGVTQTPRYLIKTRGQQVTLSCSPISGHRSVSWYQQTPGQGLQFLFEYFSETQRNKGNFPGRFSGRQFSNSRSEMNVSTLELGDSALYLCASSSTGGAEAFFGQGTRLTVV.